Listed below are T cell receptor beta chains from one sample, sequenced in a study of T-cell reconstitution after alpha-beta-depleted transplantation in children. Each CDR3 protein gets one entry after TCRdb re-called the PCR reads with MiXCR. The table shows about 580,000 distinct CDR3 sequences, with more than 20% occurring only once. Sequenced material: PBMCs, mostly from graft donor cells, taken 360 days after TCRalphabeta/CD19-depleted stem cell transplant. The receptors stem from a boy under three years old who had a stem cell transplant for acute myeloid leukemia, so the T cells may come from the graft donor. The CDR3 runs from the conserved cysteine through the conserved F or W. A D gene is named only where the DNA matches it firmly. Rows give clone size only sometimes, using once, few, many, or a class for an expanded clone.

d_call	v_call	clone_size	j_call	cdr3_nt	cdr3_aa
.	TRBV7-2	few	TRBJ2-3	TGTGCCAGCAGCTTAGACTTCGGAGGTTCAGATACGCAGTATTTT	CASSLDFGGSDTQYF
TRBD1	TRBV20-1	many	TRBJ1-2	TGCAGTGCTAGTGACAGGGAGGAGTATGGCTACACCTTC	CSASDREEYGYTF
TRBD2	TRBV7-2	.	TRBJ2-3	TGTGCCAGCAGCCCGCGAGCGGGGGCAGATACGCAGTATTTT	CASSPRAGADTQYF
.	TRBV20-1	many	TRBJ2-5	TGCAGTGCTAGAGATGGAGGGAGGTTGAGTGGGGAGACCCAGTACTTC	CSARDGGRLSGETQYF
TRBD1	TRBV29-1	many	TRBJ2-7	TGCAGCGTTGGGGACAGGGCCGGCGAGCAGTACTTC	CSVGDRAGEQYF
.	TRBV20-1	few	TRBJ2-2	TGCAGTGCCCCGACGGGAAGGGTCGGGGAGCTGTTTTTT	CSAPTGRVGELFF
.	TRBV14	.	TRBJ2-6	TGTGCCAGCAGCCAAGATTTCAAGGGCGCAATTAGCTCTGGGGCCAACGTCCTGACTTTC	CASSQDFKGAISSGANVLTF
TRBD1	TRBV30	.	TRBJ2-1	TGTGCCTGGAGTGCCAAGGGGGCCGTCTACAATGAGCAGTTCTTC	CAWSAKGAVYNEQFF
.	TRBV20-1	few	TRBJ2-5	TGCAGTGCTAGAGAGCCGTTGTGGAGCGGACAAGAGACCCAGTACTTC	CSAREPLWSGQETQYF
TRBD2	TRBV6-2/TRBV6-3	.	TRBJ2-3	TGTGCCAGCAGTTACTATCGGACTAGCGGGAGGACAGATACGCAGTATTTT	CASSYYRTSGRTDTQYF
.	TRBV15	many	TRBJ1-2	TGTGCCACCAGCAGCGGGACCGGAGGTGGCTACACCTTC	CATSSGTGGGYTF
.	TRBV6-5	many	TRBJ2-3	TGTGCCAGCAGTAACTACCCGGAGGATACGCAGTATTTT	CASSNYPEDTQYF
TRBD1	TRBV5-1	.	TRBJ2-7	TGCGCCAGCAGCTTGGAAGGACAGGGCTTCTACGAGCAGTACTTC	CASSLEGQGFYEQYF
.	TRBV5-1	few	TRBJ2-2	TGCGCCAGCAGCTTGGCACTGGACACCGGGGAGCTGTTTTTT	CASSLALDTGELFF
.	TRBV20-1	.	TRBJ2-6	TGCAGTGCTAGGCCGGGGGCTTATGGGGCCAACGTCCTGACTTTC	CSARPGAYGANVLTF
.	TRBV6-6	few	TRBJ2-7	TGTGCCAGCAGTTCCGGGTTCTCCTACGAGCAGTACTTC	CASSSGFSYEQYF
TRBD2	TRBV7-3	many	TRBJ2-2	TGTGCCAGCAGCCCGATGACTAGCGTGGCCGGGGAGCTGTTTTTT	CASSPMTSVAGELFF
TRBD2	TRBV28	few	TRBJ2-3	TGTGCCAGCAGGGCGCTAGCGGTCAACACAGATACGCAGTATTTT	CASRALAVNTDTQYF
TRBD2	TRBV15	.	TRBJ2-1	TGTGCCACCAGCCCTAGCGGGGTCTTGAGGAATGAGCAGTTCTTC	CATSPSGVLRNEQFF
TRBD1	TRBV6-1	many	TRBJ2-5	TGTGCCAGCAGTCCGACAGGGGTCCCCCAAGAGACCCAGTACTTC	CASSPTGVPQETQYF
TRBD1	TRBV20-1	.	TRBJ1-1	TGCAGTGTAGGACTCACAGGGGGATACACTGAAGCTTTCTTT	CSVGLTGGYTEAFF
.	TRBV20-1	.	TRBJ2-7	TGCAGTGCTAGAAACGGGGCCGGAACCTACGAGCAGTACTTC	CSARNGAGTYEQYF
.	TRBV29-1	few	TRBJ1-1	TGCAGCGTTAAGGGTCACACTGAAGCTTTCTTT	CSVKGHTEAFF
.	TRBV20-1	many	TRBJ1-1	TGCAGTGCTAGGGTCCTGCAGGGGAGCACTGAAGCTTTCTTT	CSARVLQGSTEAFF
.	TRBV20-1	.	TRBJ2-5	TGCAGTGCTTACCCCAGAAAACCCGGACAGGCGGGACAAGAGACCCAGTACTTC	CSAYPRKPGQAGQETQYF
TRBD1	TRBV7-8	few	TRBJ2-7	TGTGCCAGCAGCTACCGCCGGGACAGGGGGGACGAGCAGTACTTC	CASSYRRDRGDEQYF
TRBD1	TRBV5-1	few	TRBJ2-1	TGCGCCAGCGGCGGGACAGGGGGACCCTACAATGAGCAGTTCTTC	CASGGTGGPYNEQFF
.	TRBV15	many	TRBJ2-1	TGTGCCACCAGCAGAGCTATTAGCACATACAATGAGCAGTTCTTC	CATSRAISTYNEQFF
TRBD2	TRBV20-1	.	TRBJ2-4	TGCAGTGCTAGAGATTTCAGGGAGGGCGCCTTAGACAAAAACATTCAGTACTTC	CSARDFREGALDKNIQYF
.	TRBV7-8	many	TRBJ2-1	TGTGCCAGCAGCTTATCAGGGGAAGGCTACAATGAGCAGTTCTTC	CASSLSGEGYNEQFF
TRBD2	TRBV15	.	TRBJ2-1	TGTGCCACCGGGGCAGGACTAGCGGCGCCCAATGAGCAGTTCTTC	CATGAGLAAPNEQFF
TRBD1	TRBV11-1	.	TRBJ2-7	TGTGCCAGCAGCCTCGGGCCGGGACAGGGGGGATACGAGCAGTACTTC	CASSLGPGQGGYEQYF
TRBD1	TRBV5-5	.	TRBJ1-4	TGTGCCAGCAGCTTGGTATGGGACAGGGACTCGACTAATGAAAAACTGTTTTTT	CASSLVWDRDSTNEKLFF
.	TRBV12-3/TRBV12-4	few	TRBJ1-2	TGTGCCAGCAGTTATCAGGGAGTTGATGGCTACACCTTC	CASSYQGVDGYTF
TRBD1	TRBV20-1	few	TRBJ2-7	TGCAGTGCTAGGGGGGACAGGACCTCATGGGACTACGAGCAGTACTTC	CSARGDRTSWDYEQYF
TRBD1	TRBV20-1	few	TRBJ2-5	TGCAGTGCCATAGGACAGGCCTTAAAAGAGACCCAGTACTTC	CSAIGQALKETQYF
TRBD1	TRBV27	.	TRBJ2-1	TGTGCCAGCAGTTTATCACAGGGGGTTAACAATGAGCAGTTCTTC	CASSLSQGVNNEQFF
.	TRBV15	few	TRBJ2-1	TGTGCCACCAGCAGAGGACTCGAGACAGGCCCTGAGCAGTTCTTC	CATSRGLETGPEQFF
.	TRBV5-1	.	TRBJ2-3	TGCGCCAGCAGCTTGGAAGTTGGGAGAGATACGCAGTATTTT	CASSLEVGRDTQYF
.	TRBV18	.	TRBJ2-5	TGTGCCAGCTCACCACTCAGGGGTATGGAGACCCAGTACTTC	CASSPLRGMETQYF
TRBD1	TRBV10-3	few	TRBJ1-1	TGTGCCACAACCGGGACAGGGAGCACTGAAGCTTTCTTT	CATTGTGSTEAFF
.	TRBV7-6	few	TRBJ2-3	TGTGCCAGCAGCCTCAGGGGGAGGACAGATACGCAGTATTTT	CASSLRGRTDTQYF
.	TRBV20-1	many	TRBJ2-5	TGCAGTACGCTTCCCTCCACAGGGCTCCAAGAGACCCAGTACTTC	CSTLPSTGLQETQYF
TRBD1	TRBV12-3/TRBV12-4	many	TRBJ1-5	TGTGCCAGCAGTTCGAGACAGGGCTGGCAGCCCCAGCATTTT	CASSSRQGWQPQHF
.	TRBV10-3	few	TRBJ2-7	TGTGCCATCAGTGGAGGGCATTCTCCCGACGAGCAGTACTTC	CAISGGHSPDEQYF